The 24 T cell receptor beta chains in this list originate from one sample, sequenced in a study of blood T cell repertoires in COVID-19. Produced via immunoSEQ multiplex PCR; TCRdb's table is partial and in-frame only. Here the sample spans around 75,000 clones, around 80% being singletons. Sequenced input: peripheral blood. Source of these receptors: a man over 45 with COVID-19, enrolled during active disease.

The chain combines TRBV6-5 with TRBJ2-7, with D perhaps matching TRBD1 (5 bases). V was clipped by 0 bases and J by 4 bases, with 7 bases between them. CDR1 is MNHEY, CDR2 SVGAGI, per germline. The CDR3 consists of 13 residues. The CDR3 protein is CASSYSTAYEQYF. Here the CDR3 DNA reads TGTGCCAGCAGTTACTCGACAGCGTACGAGCAGTACTTC.

This clone was seen repeatedly, ten times or more. This chain joins TRBV3-1 (or the pseudogene TRBV3-2) and TRBJ1-3; D possibly corresponds to TRBD1 (5 bases). This CDR3 has 12 residues. Looked up from germline, CDR1 is LGHDT and CDR2 is YNNKEL (reference sequence). With 6 bases removed from V and 4 bases from J, the gap between germline ends came to 7 bases. CDR3 sequence (DNA): TGTGCCAGCAGAGGGGAAGGAAACACCATATATTTT. Amino acids: CASRGEGNTIYF.

This clone has just one count. The chain combines TRBV19 with TRBJ2-1; D might be TRBD2 (7 bases). CDR3 length: 14 amino acids. V was trimmed by 1 base and J by 8 bases, leaving 12 bases between them. Germline values: CDR1 LNHDA, CDR2 SQIVND (reference sequence). This CDR3 is CASSIGQGRDEQFF. The CDR3 DNA reads TGTGCCAGTAGTATAGGGCAGGGGAGGGATGAGCAGTTCTTC.

The chain combines TRBV7-3 with TRBJ2-7; 9 bases align to TRBD2. This CDR3 contains 15 residues. After removal of 5 bases from V and 0 bases from J, the junction contained 5 bases not matched to a gene. Germline V CDR1 and CDR2: SGHTA, FQGTGA. The CDR3 DNA reads as TGTGCCAGCAGCATTAGCGGGGGAAGCTCCTACGAGCAGTACTTC. Its translation is CASSISGGSSYEQYF.

The chain recombines TRBV28 with TRBJ2-7; D possibly corresponds to TRBD1 (5 bases). The CDR3 consists of 11 residues. Between the trimmed V and J ends, which lost 6 bases and 7 bases, there was a span of 10 bases. CDR1 MDHEN and CDR2 SYDVKM come from the germline V gene. The DNA for the CDR3 is TGTGCCAGCAGCCGACAGCAAGAGCAGTACTTC. Amino acids: CASSRQQEQYF.

The chain employs TRBV3-1 (or the pseudogene TRBV3-2) and TRBJ1-4; D possibly corresponds to TRBD1 (5 bases). Germline V gene lookup returns CDR1 LGHDT and CDR2 YNNKEL (reference sequence). The CDR3 extends over 19 amino acids. V lost 5 bases, J lost 0 bases, and 22 bases lay in between. CDR3 nucleotides: TGTGCCAGCAGCGGTCGACAGAGGCTCCACGGTACAACTAATGAAAAACTGTTTTTT. This gives the protein CASSGRQRLHGTTNEKLFF.

The chain uses TRBV7-8 and TRBJ2-5, with D perhaps TRBD2 (6 bases). The V end lost 4 bases, the J end lost 5 bases, and 17 bases lay between the germline ends. Germline V gene lookup returns CDR1 SGHVS and CDR2 FQNEAQ. The CDR3 spans 15 residues. CDR3 DNA sequence: TGTGCCAGCAGCTACACCGGGGCGGGGATGGAGACCCAGTACTTC. Its protein product is CASSYTGAGMETQYF.

The CDR3 bases are TGTGCCAGCAGCCAAACATTCTCGAACACCGGGGAGCTGTTTTTT. Translation gives CASSQTFSNTGELFF. The chain recombines TRBV7-9 with TRBJ2-2; D gene ambiguous. V lost 5 bases and J 0 bases, leaving 10 bases between the germline ends. The CDR3 runs 15 residues. Germline values: CDR1 SEHNR, CDR2 FQNEAQ (reference sequence). The complete variable domain, with remaining parts taken from reference TRBV7-9 and TRBJ2-2, reads DTGVSQNPRHKITKRGQNVTFRCDPISEHNRLYWYRQTLGQGPEFLTYFQNEAQLEKSRLLSDRFSAERPKGSFSTLEIQRTEQGDSAMYLCASSQTFSNTGELFFGEGSRLTVL.

J is TRBJ2-7 and V is TRBV6-1; 9 bases match TRBD2. This CDR3 comprises 15 residues. Germline-derived CDR1 and CDR2 are MNHNS and SASEGT. V dropped 1 base and J dropped 0; count of bases not matched to a gene: 1. CDR3 coding DNA: TGTGCCAGCAGTGAAGAGACTAGCGGCTCCTACGAGCAGTACTTC. This encodes CASSEETSGSYEQYF.

This sequence joins TRBV4-1 and TRBJ2-3, with no clear D. Germline CDR1 is MGHRA and CDR2 is YSYEKL. This CDR3 spans 13 amino acids. Trimming shortened V by 3 bases and J by 13 bases, and 17 bases separated the two germline ends. CDR3 nucleotide sequence: TGCGCCAGCAGCCAGAAGCTAGAGTCGTCCGAGTATTTT. As protein: CASSQKLESSEYF.

This clone was counted a single time. The rearrangement links TRBV3-1 (or the pseudogene TRBV3-2) to TRBJ2-7, with TRBD2 identical over 7 bases. J lost 7 bases, V lost 4 bases, and 4 bases had no gene match. Per the germline V gene, CDR1 is LGHDT and CDR2 is YNNKEL (reference sequence). The CDR3 has 12 residues. Written as DNA, the CDR3 is TGTGCCAGCAGCCCAGGGCGGGGGGAGCAGTACTTC. This sequence encodes CASSPGRGEQYF.

The chain couples TRBV5-1 to TRBJ2-2, with 7 bases lining up with TRBD1. The CDR3 covers 15 residues. V trimming: 7 bases; J trimming: 6 bases; junction bases outside the gene matches: 12. The germline V gene has CDR1 SGHRS and CDR2 YFSETQ. The CDR3 here is CASFRGSKASGELFF. DNA of the CDR3: TGCGCCAGCTTCAGGGGGTCTAAGGCCTCCGGGGAGCTGTTTTTT.

The chain has TRBV28 and TRBJ2-1, with 7 bases that match TRBD1. The CDR3 covers 14 residues. V lost 1 base to trimming and J lost 8 bases; unmatched junction nucleotides: 5. The germline gives CDR1 MDHEN, CDR2 SYDVKM. In DNA form, the CDR3 reads TGTGCCAGCAGTTTATCAACGACAGGGTATGAGCAGTTCTTC. Encoded protein: CASSLSTTGYEQFF. The whole variable domain, remainder taken from reference TRBV28 and TRBJ2-1, is DVKVTQSSRYLVKRTGEKVFLECVQDMDHENMFWYRQDPGLGLRLIYFSYDVKMKEKGDIPEGYSVSREKKERFSLILESASTNQTSMYLCASSLSTTGYEQFFGPGTRLTVL.

By share, this clone counts as medium-sized. The chain recombines TRBV4-1 with TRBJ2-7; D unresolved. The CDR3 loop spans 15 amino acids. Deletions cut 1 base from V and 1 base from J, with 11 bases between. Germline assignment: CDR1 MGHRA and CDR2 YSYEKL. This chain's CDR3 is CASSQGATGSYEQYF. The CDR3, as DNA: TGCGCCAGCAGCCAAGGAGCGACGGGTTCCTACGAGCAGTACTTC.

The chain joins TRBV7-9 to TRBJ2-5; 7 nucleotides match TRBD1. From germline, CDR1 is SEHNR and CDR2 FQNEAQ (reference sequence). Unmatched junction bases numbered 1, after V lost 5 bases and J lost 1 base. CDR3 size: 13 residues. The DNA for the CDR3 is TGTGCCAGCAGCCGGGACAGCCAAGAGACCCAGTACTTC. Protein sequence: CASSRDSQETQYF.

This rearrangement joins TRBV11-3 to TRBJ2-3; D gene ambiguous. V was cut by 1 base and J by 2 bases, with 7 bases left in between. Germline lookup yields CDR1 SGHNT and CDR2 YENEEA. The CDR3 sequence is 14 residues long. The CDR3 reads CASSLGTNTDTQYF. The CDR3 nucleotides are TGTGCCAGCAGCTTAGGTACTAACACAGATACGCAGTATTTT.

V and J are TRBV29-1 and TRBJ2-1; D perhaps matches TRBD2 (6 bases). Germline assignment: CDR1 SQVTM and CDR2 ANQGSEA. The CDR3 sequence is 15 residues long. The V gene lost 7 bases and the J gene lost 4 bases, with 20 bases spanning the gap. This CDR3 is CSGKSDGSFYNEQFF. The CDR3 bases are TGCAGCGGGAAGTCGGACGGGAGCTTTTACAATGAGCAGTTCTTC.

The V gene is TRBV28, the J gene TRBJ1-5; possible D gene TRBD1, 6 bases. The CDR3 totals 17 residues. Per the germline V gene, CDR1 is MDHEN and CDR2 is SYDVKM. Deletions cut 3 bases from V and 0 bases from J, with 15 bases between. DNA for the CDR3: TGTGCCAGCAGTTTCAAAGGGACACTAAGTAGCAATCAGCCCCAGCATTTT. Translated, it gives CASSFKGTLSSNQPQHF. Drawing the rest from reference TRBV28 and TRBJ1-5, the complete variable domain is DVKVTQSSRYLVKRTGEKVFLECVQDMDHENMFWYRQDPGLGLRLIYFSYDVKMKEKGDIPEGYSVSREKKERFSLILESASTNQTSMYLCASSFKGTLSSNQPQHFGDGTRLSIL.

A few counts support this clone. This chain joins TRBV29-1 and TRBJ2-3; D is possibly TRBD1 (6 bases). Germline V gene lookup returns CDR1 SQVTM and CDR2 ANQGSEA. This CDR3 has 14 amino acids. Trimming shortened V by 4 bases and J by 6 bases, and 17 bases separated the two germline ends. The CDR3 sequence is CSVAISTGSDTQYF. In DNA form, the CDR3 reads TGCAGCGTTGCTATCAGTACAGGGTCCGATACGCAGTATTTT.

The chain joins TRBV2 to TRBJ2-4; weak D call: TRBD1 (9 bases). Germline CDR1 and CDR2: SNHLY and FYNNEI. The CDR3 contains 14 residues. Deletions cut 5 bases from V and 8 bases from J, with 16 bases between. In DNA, the CDR3 is TGTGCCAGCAGTAGCGGGGGACAGGGTGACATTCAGTACTTC. Translated, it gives CASSSGGQGDIQYF.

The CDR3 reads CAGTRGPPMNTEAFF. The CDR3 coding sequence is TGTGCCGGGACCAGGGGTCCACCAATGAACACTGAAGCTTTCTTT. J is TRBJ1-1 and V is TRBV5-4; TRBD1 is a possible D gene (6 bases). This CDR3 region has 15 residues. Germline CDR1 and CDR2: SGHNT and YYREEE (reference sequence). Trimming pared 10 bases from V and 0 bases from J, leaving 19 bases between. The full variable domain, with the rest looked up from reference TRBV5-4 and TRBJ1-1, is ETGVTQSPTHLIKTRGQQVTLRCSSQSGHNTVSWYQQALGQGPQFIFQYYREEENGRGNFPPRFSGLQFPNYSSELNVNALELDDSALYLCAGTRGPPMNTEAFFGQGTRLTVV.

This chain connects TRBV6-6 to TRBJ2-7, with a possible D match to TRBD2 (7 bases). The germline gives CDR1 MNHNY, CDR2 SVGAGI (reference sequence). The germline V and J ends were trimmed by 0 bases and 1 base, with 10 bases remaining between them. There are 15 residues in the CDR3. DNA for the CDR3: TGTGCCAGCAGTTACTCCGGGGGGCCATCCTACGAGCAGTACTTC. Protein product: CASSYSGGPSYEQYF.

The J gene is TRBJ1-3, the V gene TRBV6-5; D gene ambiguous. This CDR3 comprises 15 residues. V shed 2 bases and J shed 0 bases, with 8 bases lying between them. From germline, CDR1 is MNHEY and CDR2 SVGAGI. CDR3 in DNA: TGTGCCAGCAGTTACGGTCCGGTCTCTGGAAACACCATATATTTT. Its protein product is CASSYGPVSGNTIYF.

As DNA, the CDR3 is TGTGCCAGCAGCTTGGCATCGACAGTTAGCTCTGGAAACACCATATATTTT. Its protein product is CASSLASTVSSGNTIYF. The rearrangement links TRBV7-6 to TRBJ1-3, with TRBD1 as a possible D gene (5 bases). Germline V CDR1 and CDR2: SGHVS, FNYEAQ. CDR3 length equals 17 residues. V was cut by 3 bases and J by 0 bases, with 15 bases left in between. The variable domain in full, with the rest retrieved from reference TRBV7-6 and TRBJ1-3, is GAGVSQSPRYKVTKRGQDVALRCDPISGHVSLYWYRQALGQGPEFLTYFNYEAQQDKSGLPNDRFSAERPEGSISTLTIQRTEQRDSAMYRCASSLASTVSSGNTIYFGEGSWLTVV.